This T cell receptor (beta chain) is from a study of blood T cell repertoires in COVID-19. Overall study context: COVID-19 samples from acute and convalescent phases originated in the United States, Italy and Spain. PBMCs, B-cell-depleted T cells, or T cells were the source of the cDNA or gDNA that made up the material.

Germline V CDR1 and CDR2: GTSNPN, SVGIG (reference sequence). Unmatched junction bases numbered 10, after V lost 0 bases and J lost 8 bases. The CDR3 is made up of 16 amino acids. In the original processing: For nucleated cells, counts were estimated from reference gene primer amplification. Sequenced by immunoSEQ multiplex PCR; TCRdb stores in-frame clones only, minus some. V, J and clone size reflect that table, while D and trimming were determined from the DNA. Of roughly 280,000 clones in the sample, about nine tenths were seen once. This clone was seen only once. Sequencing was carried out using peripheral blood. The clonotype originates from a man aged 35 to 55 with active or convalescent COVID-19. The chain recombines TRBV30 with TRBJ2-2; 9 nucleotides line up with TRBD1. The CDR3 DNA follows: TGTGCCTGGAGTGTATGGGGACAGGGTGTTCGGGGGGAGCTGTTTTTT. It translates to CAWSVWGQGVRGELFF.